A single sample is the source of the 21 T cell receptor beta chains below, sequenced in a study of T cell responses to AZD1222 COVID-19 vaccine. Only in-frame clones appear in the TCRdb table, and some are missing; sequencing was by immunoSEQ multiplex PCR. The sample shows around 88,000 clones, around 90% of them seen only once. The source was peripheral blood, collected on day 0 of AZD1222 vaccination. These receptor sequences come from an adult in good health.

The V and J genes are TRBV7-3 and TRBJ2-7; possibly TRBD1 for D (6 bases). Germline loops: CDR1 SGHTA, CDR2 FQGTGA. CDR3 length equals 14 residues. Trimming shortened V by 2 bases and J by 4 bases, and 12 bases separated the two germline ends. Here the CDR3 DNA reads TGTGCCAGCAGCTTACTCCCAGGGGATTACGAGCAGTACTTC. Its translation is CASSLLPGDYEQYF.

The V gene is TRBV28, the J gene TRBJ2-7, with 11 positions matching TRBD1. CDR1 MDHEN and CDR2 SYDVKM come from the germline V gene. J gave up 1 base and V 7 bases, and 3 bases lay outside the gene matches. The CDR3 contains 14 residues. The CDR3 sequence: CASKGTGGSYEQYF. Here the CDR3 DNA reads TGTGCCAGCAAGGGGACAGGGGGGTCCTACGAGCAGTACTTC. Complete variable domain (other parts from reference TRBV28 and TRBJ2-7): DVKVTQSSRYLVKRTGEKVFLECVQDMDHENMFWYRQDPGLGLRLIYFSYDVKMKEKGDIPEGYSVSREKKERFSLILESASTNQTSMYLCASKGTGGSYEQYFGPGTRLTVT.

The chain joins TRBV4-2 to TRBJ1-6, with D perhaps matching TRBD1 (6 bases). Deletions cut 4 bases from V and 10 bases from J, with 26 bases between. This CDR3 region has 18 residues. Germline CDR1 is LGHNA and CDR2 is YNFKEQ. CDR3 in amino acids: CASSPLKPGTNVRSPLHF. The CDR3 nucleotides are TGTGCCAGCAGCCCCCTAAAGCCCGGGACAAACGTCCGCTCACCCCTCCACTTT.

The table lists this clone with a few counts. The rearrangement links TRBV28 to TRBJ2-1; 7 positions agree with TRBD1. V was clipped by 6 bases and J by 5 bases; unmatched bases: 10. Germline V CDR1 and CDR2: MDHEN, SYDVKM. This CDR3 region has 15 residues. As DNA, the CDR3 is TGTGCCAGCAGCCAGCCGGGACAGTCTAACAATGAGCAGTTCTTC. It encodes CASSQPGQSNNEQFF.

The rearrangement uses TRBV5-1 and TRBJ2-5, with TRBD2 as a possible D gene (6 bases). CDR3 size: 16 residues. Trimming took off 0 bases at V and 3 bases at J, with 15 bases between the two ends. In germline, CDR1 is SGHRS, CDR2 YFSETQ. CDR3 nucleotide sequence: TGCGCCAGCAGCTTGGGAATGGCGGGATTTGAAGAGACCCAGTACTTC. It codes for CASSLGMAGFEETQYF.

The rearrangement uses TRBV19 and TRBJ1-2, with TRBD1 identical over 8 bases. Germline loops: CDR1 LNHDA, CDR2 SQIVND (reference sequence). The J segment lost 3 bases and the V segment lost 0 bases, leaving 3 bases of the junction unmatched. The CDR3 runs to 15 residues. The CDR3 nucleotides read TGTGCCAGTAGTATAGACCCGGACAGGGACTATGGCTACACCTTC. This translates into CASSIDPDRDYGYTF.

J is TRBJ1-1 and V is TRBV28; D unclear. V was clipped by 8 bases and J by 0 bases, with 10 bases between them. Germline V gene sequence: CDR1 MDHEN, CDR2 SYDVKM. The CDR3 sequence is 13 residues long. In DNA, the CDR3 is TGTGCCAGCGGTACCCAGATGAACACTGAAGCTTTCTTT. Its protein product is CASGTQMNTEAFF.

This clone was recorded once. This sequence joins TRBV3-1 (or the pseudogene TRBV3-2) and TRBJ1-4; the match to TRBD1 covers 9 bases. CDR3 length: 14 residues. Per germline, CDR1 LGHDT and CDR2 YNNKEL (reference sequence). Losses at the gene ends were 4 bases for V and 14 bases for J; bases not matched to a gene: 11. The CDR3 DNA sequence: TGTGCCAGCAGCCTTCCCGGGACAGGGACAAATCTGTTTTTT. It encodes CASSLPGTGTNLFF.

As concerns this clone: One junction end does not reproduce the germline sequence, and a read error may be involved. This chain links TRBV28 with TRBJ1-1; weak D call: TRBD1 (5 bases). The germline CDR1 and CDR2 sequences are MDHEN and SYDVKM. This CDR3 has 14 amino acids. The CDR3 region is CASSLSSRDASDNF. The CDR3 DNA sequence: TGTGCCAGCAGTTTAAGTTCCCGGGACGCTTCTGACAATTTT.

This clone was seen only once. The chain employs TRBV5-1 and TRBJ1-1; D gene unclear. The CDR3 runs 17 residues. Trimming took off 0 bases at V and 4 bases at J, with 19 bases between the two ends. Germline V gene lookup returns CDR1 SGHRS and CDR2 YFSETQ. CDR3 sequence reads: CASSLVPGGNRGTEAFF. CDR3 sequence (DNA): TGCGCCAGCAGCTTGGTTCCAGGAGGGAACCGGGGCACTGAAGCTTTCTTT.

V usage is TRBV6-5 and J usage is TRBJ2-7; 11 bases match TRBD1. Germline-derived CDR1 and CDR2 are MNHEY and SVGAGI. Germline trimming cut 6 bases from V and 9 bases from J; bases unmatched to any gene: 4. This CDR3 is built from 12 residues. The CDR3 region is CASRRTGGGQYF. The DNA for the CDR3 is TGTGCCAGCAGACGGACAGGGGGCGGGCAGTACTTC.

The chain uses TRBV29-1 and TRBJ1-2, with 7 bases lining up with TRBD1. This CDR3 has 12 residues. The germline gives CDR1 SQVTM, CDR2 ANQGSEA. V lost 7 bases and J lost 2; bases outside the gene matches: 4. CDR3 residues: CSASTGNYGYTF. CDR3 in DNA: TGCAGCGCCTCGACAGGGAACTATGGCTACACCTTC.

This rearrangement joins TRBV29-1 to TRBJ2-5; 8 nucleotides agree with TRBD1. Germline V gene data show CDR1 as SQVTM and CDR2 as ANQGSEA. Losses at the gene ends were 2 bases for V and 5 bases for J; bases not matched to a gene: 13. The CDR3 is 16 residues long. The CDR3 coding sequence is TGCAGCGTTGAATCCCCTGGACAGGGTAGAGGGGAGACCCAGTACTTC. Translation gives CSVESPGQGRGETQYF.

J is TRBJ2-2 and V is TRBV9, with a possible D match to TRBD2 (6 bases). Per the germline V gene, CDR1 is SGDLS and CDR2 is YYNGEE. The ends were cut back, 3 bases at V and 1 base at J, with 13 bases in the middle. The CDR3 length is 16 residues. The CDR3 protein is CASSASGTQNTGELFF. DNA for the CDR3: TGTGCCAGCAGCGCATCCGGGACTCAGAACACCGGGGAGCTGTTTTTT.

The rearrangement uses TRBV14 and TRBJ2-1; weak D call: TRBD1 (6 bases). Per the germline V gene, CDR1 is SGHDN and CDR2 is FVKESK. The CDR3 has 15 residues. V lost 3 bases, J lost 5 bases, and 14 bases lay in between. For the CDR3, the DNA is TGTGCCAGCAGCCATCGTGGGGACACTGACAATGAGCAGTTCTTC. Its translation is CASSHRGDTDNEQFF.

The genes are TRBV28 and TRBJ2-7; no clear D. There are 15 residues in the CDR3. Germline V gene sequence: CDR1 MDHEN, CDR2 SYDVKM. V was pared by 1 base and J by 0 bases, with 10 bases between. In DNA, the CDR3 is TGTGCCAGCAGTTTATATGGGCAGAGCTCCTACGAGCAGTACTTC. It yields the protein CASSLYGQSSYEQYF.

V and J are TRBV9 and TRBJ2-1; D is ambiguous. The germline V and J ends were trimmed by 3 bases and 9 bases, with 13 bases remaining between them. The CDR3 length is 13 residues. The germline V gene has CDR1 SGDLS and CDR2 YYNGEE. CDR3 nucleotide sequence: TGTGCCAGCAGCGCCCTTTCCGAGTCTGAGCAGTTCTTC. This gives the protein CASSALSESEQFF.

This clone was seen once. V and J are TRBV25-1 and TRBJ1-3; D possibly corresponds to TRBD1 (6 bases). Germline CDR1 reads MGHDK; CDR2 reads SYGVNS. This CDR3 region has 15 residues. V gave up 1 base and J gave up 8 bases, with 15 bases separating them. The CDR3 sequence is CASSELGGYGHTIYF. The CDR3 bases are TGTGCCAGCAGTGAATTAGGGGGGTACGGTCACACCATATATTTT.

The chain employs TRBV28 and TRBJ1-4; D call uncertain. Germline CDR1 is MDHEN and CDR2 is SYDVKM. Trimming left V 6 bases short and J 3 bases short, with 17 bases between. This CDR3 comprises 16 residues. The chain's CDR3 is CASSDPAPGSNEKLFF. The DNA of the CDR3 is TGTGCCAGCAGCGATCCAGCCCCGGGGTCTAATGAAAAACTGTTTTTT.

This chain connects TRBV4-1 to TRBJ2-5, with 14 bases identical to TRBD2. The CDR3 totals 17 residues. Germline lookup yields CDR1 MGHRA and CDR2 YSYEKL. V lost 1 base to trimming and J lost 2 bases; unmatched junction nucleotides: 3. The CDR3 nucleotides read TGCGCCAGCAGCCAAGGGACTAGCGGGGGGATTCAAGAGACCCAGTACTTC. This gives the protein CASSQGTSGGIQETQYF.

This chain joins TRBV28 and TRBJ2-3, with D hard to call. The V end was cut by 0 bases, the J end by 2 bases, with 6 bases between. The CDR3 has 14 amino acids. Germline V gene lookup returns CDR1 MDHEN and CDR2 SYDVKM. The CDR3 DNA reads as TGTGCCAGCAGTTTATGGACAAACACAGATACGCAGTATTTT. Its translation is CASSLWTNTDTQYF.